The 19 T cell receptor beta chains in this list originate from one sample, sequenced in a study of T cells in localized non-small cell lung cancer. The table came from immunoSEQ multiplex PCR; TCRdb's copy has only in-frame clones and leaves some out. The profile shows approximately 83,000 clones, 88% of them singletons. Sequencing was performed on peripheral blood, taken before any cancer treatment. Receptors originate from a woman between 35 and 75 years old with stage I squamous cell lung carcinoma.

This clone is a singleton in its sample. This chain connects TRBV30 to TRBJ1-6, with 8 bases that match TRBD1. The CDR3 runs 15 residues. Germline-derived CDR1 and CDR2 are GTSNPN and SVGIG (reference sequence). V shed 3 bases, J shed 9 bases, and the junction held 10 bases outside the gene matches. The CDR3 DNA follows: TGTGCCTGGAGCCCATCGGACAGGGTCGGTTCACCCCTCCACTTT. Translated: CAWSPSDRVGSPLHF.

This chain uses TRBV29-1 with TRBJ2-3; D gene ambiguous. There are 12 residues in the CDR3. The V gene's germline CDR1 is SQVTM and CDR2 ANQGSEA. V was cut by 1 base and J by 3 bases, with 5 bases left in between. The CDR3 bases are TGCAGCGTTGAAGTTGGAACAGATACGCAGTATTTT. Residues: CSVEVGTDTQYF.

The CDR3 here is CSVDLAGDPYGYTF. DNA of the CDR3: TGCAGCGTTGATCTAGCAGGGGACCCCTATGGCTACACCTTC. The rearrangement uses TRBV29-1 and TRBJ1-2, with D possibly being TRBD1 (6 bases). V lost 3 bases and J 4 bases, leaving 15 bases between the germline ends. The CDR3 is made up of 14 amino acids. Germline loops: CDR1 SQVTM, CDR2 ANQGSEA.

This clone was picked up one time. V gene TRBV30 combines with J gene TRBJ2-3, with 8 nucleotides matching TRBD2. The CDR3 sequence is 19 residues long. Germline CDR1 GTSNPN, CDR2 SVGIG (reference sequence). J was trimmed by 6 bases and V by 2 bases; bases with no gene match: 22. Here the CDR3 reads CAWSYGAISGTSVADTQYF. In DNA form, the CDR3 reads TGTGCCTGGAGTTATGGTGCAATTTCCGGGACTAGTGTCGCGGATACGCAGTATTTT.

The V gene is TRBV19, the J gene TRBJ1-3; a possible D gene is TRBD1 (6 bases). The length of the CDR3 is 11 residues. V lost 7 bases, J lost 8 bases, and 9 bases lay in between. Germline assignment: CDR1 LNHDA and CDR2 SQIVND (reference sequence). CDR3 sequence (DNA): TGTGCCAGTATCGGGGGGCACACCATATATTTT. It codes for CASIGGHTIYF.

The chain recombines TRBV5-6 with TRBJ1-2; 9 nucleotides match TRBD1. In germline, CDR1 is SGHDT, CDR2 YYEEEE. The CDR3 has 13 amino acids. The ends lost 0 bases at V and 13 bases at J; junction bases unmatched: 7. CDR3 sequence: CASSLGDRALITF. The CDR3 nucleotides are TGTGCCAGCAGCTTGGGGGACAGGGCGTTGATCACCTTC. The variable domain in full, with the rest retrieved from reference TRBV5-6 and TRBJ1-2, is DAGVTQSPTHLIKTRGQQVTLRCSPKSGHDTVSWYQQALGQGPQFIFQYYEEEERQRGNFPDRFSGHQFPNYSSELNVNALLLGDSALYLCASSLGDRALITFGSGTRLTVV.

V usage is TRBV5-1 and J usage is TRBJ2-5; 10 bases agree with TRBD1. Germline-derived CDR1 and CDR2 are SGHRS and YFSETQ. The CDR3 covers 14 residues. Trimming took 7 bases from V and 4 from J; bases not matched to a gene: 7. CDR3 loop: CASATGGAGETQYF. Written as DNA, the CDR3 is TGCGCCAGCGCGACAGGGGGCGCGGGAGAGACCCAGTACTTC.

V usage is TRBV5-1 and J usage is TRBJ2-7; 12 nucleotides match TRBD2. V dropped 2 bases and J dropped 0; count of bases not matched to a gene: 9. Per germline, CDR1 SGHRS and CDR2 YFSETQ. CDR3 size: 18 residues. CDR3 amino acids: CASSLELAGGMISYEQYF. CDR3 sequence (DNA): TGCGCCAGCAGCTTAGAACTAGCGGGGGGCATGATCTCCTACGAGCAGTACTTC.

V is TRBV10-2 and J is TRBJ2-1, with D unclear. Germline loops: CDR1 WSHSY, CDR2 SAAADI. Trimming pared 3 bases from V and 7 bases from J, leaving 7 bases between. CDR3 size: 12 residues. The CDR3 loop reads CASSDLGNEQFF. The CDR3 DNA is TGCGCCAGCAGTGATTTGGGAAATGAGCAGTTCTTC.

This clone was found a few times. CDR3 protein: CASSDQRLTTDTQYF. Written as DNA, the CDR3 is TGCGCCAGCAGTGACCAGCGGCTAACCACAGATACGCAGTATTTT. This chain joins TRBV10-1 and TRBJ2-3; maybe TRBD2 (5 bases). This CDR3 region has 15 residues. V lost 3 bases, J lost 2 bases, and 12 bases lay in between. The germline CDR1 and CDR2 sequences are WNHNN and SYGVQD (reference sequence).

This clone was seen just once. J is TRBJ1-2 and V is TRBV4-2; D not resolved. The V and J ends lost 0 bases and 9 bases respectively, with 20 bases between them. The CDR3 contains 16 residues. In germline, CDR1 is LGHNA, CDR2 YNFKEQ. The CDR3 is CASSQDRGVAWDRYTF. The DNA for the CDR3 is TGTGCCAGCAGCCAAGATCGGGGAGTTGCTTGGGATCGCTACACCTTC.

The V gene is TRBV6-5, the J gene TRBJ2-5; the D is unclear. Germline CDR1 and CDR2: MNHEY and SVGAGI. This CDR3 spans 16 amino acids. V was clipped by 4 bases and J by 2 bases, with 17 bases between them. This CDR3 is CASSSSPSVPQETQYF. The CDR3 DNA sequence: TGTGCCAGCAGTTCATCGCCCAGCGTTCCACAAGAGACCCAGTACTTC.

The CDR3 loop is CASSPGPGFYGYTF. DNA for the CDR3: TGTGCCAGCAGCCCCGGTCCAGGGTTCTATGGCTACACCTTC. This chain connects TRBV9 to TRBJ1-2; weak D call: TRBD1 (5 bases). Trimming took off 4 bases at V and 4 bases at J, with 14 bases between the two ends. Germline CDR1 reads SGDLS; CDR2 reads YYNGEE. CDR3 size: 14 residues.

The chain employs TRBV14 and TRBJ1-6, with 12 positions matching TRBD1. Germline V lookup: CDR1 SGHDN, CDR2 FVKESK. The CDR3 runs 18 residues. The V gene end was trimmed by 4 bases and the J gene end by 0 bases; junction bases not matched to a gene: 4. This CDR3 reads CASSPGTGGDSYNSPLHF. Written as DNA, the CDR3 is TGTGCCAGCAGCCCTGGGACAGGGGGCGACTCCTATAATTCACCCCTCCACTTT.

This sequence joins TRBV15 and TRBJ1-6; the D is unclear. V was clipped by 6 bases and J by 7 bases, with 16 bases between them. This CDR3 contains 15 residues. Germline CDR1 is LNHNV and CDR2 is YYDKDF (reference sequence). CDR3 protein: CATSLSGTRNSPLHF. The CDR3, as DNA: TGTGCCACCAGTCTCTCAGGTACCCGAAATTCACCCCTCCACTTT. The full variable domain, in which reference TRBV15 and TRBJ1-6 provide the parts outside the CDR3, is DAMVIQNPRYQVTQFGKPVTLSCSQTLNHNVMYWYQQKSSQAPKLLFHYYDKDFNNEADTPDNFQSRRPNTSFCFLDIRSPGLGDTAMYLCATSLSGTRNSPLHFGNGTRLTVT.

This chain joins TRBV10-2 and TRBJ2-7; 9 bases align to TRBD1. Per the germline V gene, CDR1 is WSHSY and CDR2 is SAAADI. The CDR3 covers 13 residues. Germline trimming cut 6 bases from V and 7 bases from J; bases unmatched to any gene: 7. CDR3 in DNA: TGCGCCAGCAGCCCGGACAGGGGTGGGGAGCAGTACTTC. This sequence encodes CASSPDRGGEQYF.

This clone was seen once. This CDR3 is CASSRGGAGQETQYF. In DNA, the CDR3 is TGTGCCAGCAGCCGCGGGGGGGCGGGCCAAGAGACCCAGTACTTC. This chain uses TRBV11-2 with TRBJ2-5; TRBD2 agrees at 9 bases. CDR1 and CDR2 from the germline V gene are SGHAT and FQNNGV. V lost 5 bases to trimming and J lost 1 base; unmatched junction nucleotides: 5. The CDR3 has 15 residues.

The chain couples TRBV4-2 to TRBJ2-3, with D unresolved. Trimming stripped 0 bases from V and 6 bases from J, with 16 bases between. Germline loops: CDR1 LGHNA, CDR2 YNFKEQ. The CDR3 is 16 amino acids. CDR3 bases: TGTGCCAGCAGCCAAGAAGGGAATGACCTAATGGATACGCAGTATTTT. Amino acids: CASSQEGNDLMDTQYF.

V and J are TRBV29-1 and TRBJ1-2, with D perhaps matching TRBD1 (5 bases). The germline gives CDR1 SQVTM, CDR2 ANQGSEA. This CDR3 spans 14 amino acids. The germline V and J ends were trimmed by 7 bases and 4 bases, with 19 bases remaining between them. The CDR3 nucleotides are TGCAGCGCTCTCCGATCCGGGGCCGGCTATGGCTACACCTTC. Translated, it gives CSALRSGAGYGYTF.